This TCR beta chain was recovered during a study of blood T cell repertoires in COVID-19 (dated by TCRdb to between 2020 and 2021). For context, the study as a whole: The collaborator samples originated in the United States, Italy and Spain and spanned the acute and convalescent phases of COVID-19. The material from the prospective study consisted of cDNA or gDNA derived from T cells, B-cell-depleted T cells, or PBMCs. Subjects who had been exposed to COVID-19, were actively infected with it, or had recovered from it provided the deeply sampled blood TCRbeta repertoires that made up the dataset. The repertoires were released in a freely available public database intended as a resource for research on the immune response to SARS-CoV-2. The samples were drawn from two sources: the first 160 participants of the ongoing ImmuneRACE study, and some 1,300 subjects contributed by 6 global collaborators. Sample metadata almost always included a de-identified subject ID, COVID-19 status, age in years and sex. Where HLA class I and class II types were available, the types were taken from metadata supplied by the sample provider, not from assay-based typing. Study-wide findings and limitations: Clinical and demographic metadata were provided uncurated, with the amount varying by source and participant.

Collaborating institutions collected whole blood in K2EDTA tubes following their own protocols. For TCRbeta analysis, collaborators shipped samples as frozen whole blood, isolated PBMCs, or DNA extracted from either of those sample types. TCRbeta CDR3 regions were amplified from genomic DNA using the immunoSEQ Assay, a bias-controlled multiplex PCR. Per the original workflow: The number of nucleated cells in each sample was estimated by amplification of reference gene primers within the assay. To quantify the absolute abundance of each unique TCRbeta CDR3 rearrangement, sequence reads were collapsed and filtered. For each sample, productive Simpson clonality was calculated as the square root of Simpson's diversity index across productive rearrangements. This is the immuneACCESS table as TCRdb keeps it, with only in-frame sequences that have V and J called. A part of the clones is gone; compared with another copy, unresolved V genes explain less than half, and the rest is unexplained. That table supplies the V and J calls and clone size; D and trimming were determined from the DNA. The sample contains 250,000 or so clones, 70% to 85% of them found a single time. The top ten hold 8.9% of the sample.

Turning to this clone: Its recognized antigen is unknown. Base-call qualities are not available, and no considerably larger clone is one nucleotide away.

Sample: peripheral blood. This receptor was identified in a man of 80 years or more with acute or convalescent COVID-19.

This receptor has the CDR3 CATSVGLAGLSYEQYF. The nucleotides read TGTGCCACCAGTGTCGGACTAGCGGGTCTCTCCTACGAGCAGTACTTC. This chain is built from TRBV24-1 and TRBJ2-7; TRBD2 fits 11 bases in the junction. The CDR3 spans 16 residues, from the cysteine through the phenylalanine. The only DNA kept is the CDR3, 48 bases in frame from the first base. Here V drops 5 bases and J drops 0 bases, and the junction holds 5 bases not matched to any gene. Reading the germline V gene gives CDR1 KGHDR and CDR2 SFDVKD.